The clone carrying this TCR beta chain was recorded a few times. The CDR3 extends over 17 amino acids. Germline V lookup: CDR1 MNHEY, CDR2 SMNVEV (reference sequence). Losses at the gene ends were 3 bases for V and 0 bases for J; bases not matched to a gene: 4. The sample originates from a study of T cells of healthy individuals. TCRdb fed the 5' RACE reads into MiXCR, producing one record per CDR3 protein. The repertoire holds more than 60,000 distinct CDR3 sequences, with about 16% as singletons. This TCR was recovered from a human donor in good health. V and J are TRBV27 and TRBJ2-7; TRBD2 matches 14 bases. The CDR3 nucleotides are TGTGCCAGCAGTTTCTACGGGACTAGCGGGAGCTCCTACGAGCAGTACTTC. This gives the protein CASSFYGTSGSSYEQYF.